This paragraph covers one T cell receptor beta chain sequence. Its antigen is still unknown. It has no much larger one-base neighbor in the sample; base qualities were not kept. The library was generated by multiplex PCR. Sequencing was carried out with an Illumina HiSeq 4000. iRepertoire HTBI primers and Arm-PCR amplification of CDR3 regions were used to construct TCR beta libraries. Before sequencing, the PCR products went through gel purification. In the authors' own workflow: Gene usage analysis of CDR3 amino acid clonotypes relied on the 62 TRBV and fewer than 15 TRBJ segments identified across samples. COPE and FqMerger were used to merge filtered high-quality paired reads into contigs. BLAST was used to align contigs to the IMGT TRBV, TRBD and TRBJ reference genes, and CDR3 was defined following IMGT. Any clonotype with a frequency above 0.1% was counted as a highly expanded clone. Repertoire diversity was measured by Shannon entropy, and V-J evenness by the Gini coefficient. Clonotypes shared by more than one individual were considered public. The raw public data were reprocessed by TCRdb itself: fastp quality trimming at Q25, MiXCR clonotype calling, in-frame beta chains only. Identical CDR3 protein sequences are pooled into one entry, listed with their most common genes and DNA. These V and J calls derive from TCRdb rather than the authors' analysis. The sample has 440,000 or so distinct CDR3 sequences on record, roughly 15% of them singletons. The leading ten clones occupy approximately 12% of the sample.

The time point label corresponds to: newly diagnosed GD, antithyroid drugs for less than 3 months. For both TCR sequencing and RNA sequencing, RNA was extracted from PBMCs in TRIzol. The diagnosis of Graves' disease was made according to American Thyroid Association guidelines. The patients came from an endocrinology department in Xi'an, China. Each patient gave around 9.2 milliliters of peripheral blood, collected in an EDTA anticoagulant tube. PBMCs were isolated by Ficoll Paque Plus density gradient separation without further T cell sorting. An Agilent 2100 Bioanalyzer and agarose gel were used to assess RNA quality, and a NanoDrop 2000 was used to measure RNA concentration. The data originate from a study of regulatory T cells in long-lasting Graves disease (dated by TCRdb to about 2021). Study-level background: In the newly diagnosed Graves' disease group, patients had been taking antithyroid drugs for less than 3 months. Patients with persistent Graves' disease were compared with patients with newly diagnosed Graves' disease using TCR sequencing and RNA sequencing of peripheral blood. The study took place in China and was registered as a clinical trial. A total of about 33 samples underwent TCR sequencing, from about 13 patients with persistent Graves' disease and approximately 20 patients with newly diagnosed Graves' disease.

The research as a whole found: Only peripheral blood was studied, because thyroid tissue, the primary lesion, was inaccessible. A larger number of public clonotypes was shared among persistent patients (around 2,700) than among newly diagnosed patients (approximately 1,000). The authors acknowledged the small sample size as a limitation that may reduce accuracy. Compared with newly diagnosed patients, patients with persistent Graves' disease had lower TCR Shannon entropy and fewer highly expanded clones, which suggests clonal expansion. TRBV28, TRBJ1-2 and TRBJ2-5 were preferentially used in persistent disease, while TRBV20-1 and TRBJ2-1 were favored in newly diagnosed disease. Only the TCR beta chain was sequenced and analyzed.

The CDR3 measures 17 amino acids from cysteine to phenylalanine. Here the CDR3 DNA is all that survives: 51 bases in frame from base 1. A distance of 13 bases separates the germline ends of V and J, which lose 0 bases and 2 bases respectively. The germline V gene (reference sequence) yields LNHNV for CDR1 and YYDKDF for CDR2. Separately, the same data were catalogued under a study of T cells in Graves' hyperthyroidism and ophthalmopathy. Drawing on the second study: Stable Graves' hyperthyroidism was defined as no progression to ophthalmopathy during 18 months of follow-up. Hyperthyroidism patients were newly diagnosed, with disease duration under 2 months, and aged 18 to 65 years. Any patient with an uncontrolled infection, another autoimmune disease, pregnancy or lactation was excluded. Diagnoses were established on the basis of clinical symptoms, serum thyroxine and TRAb, thyroid ultrasound, and orbital computed tomography. The TCR CDR3 was subjected to a first round of RT-PCR using the HTBI primer set and the Qiagen OneStep RT-PCR kit. Blood samples also contained most of the expanded thyroid clonotypes (frequency above 0.001), which suggests that blood repertoires may reflect thyroid immune responses. In cross-validation, a model built on a 13 V-J signature told ophthalmopathy apart from stable hyperthyroidism with approximately 90% sensitivity and about 81% specificity, and in testing the same model reached 80%/75%. During validation, the model predicted progression to ophthalmopathy a median of approximately 6.5 months ahead of onset, with approximately 71% sensitivity and roughly 72% specificity. To identify distinguishing TCR V-J signatures, a discovery cohort of 90 to 100 patients was used, comprising 40 to 45 with Graves' ophthalmopathy and some 60 with stable Graves' hyperthyroidism. Prospective prediction of ophthalmopathy was tested in an independent validation cohort of fewer than 20 hyperthyroidism patients and roughly 16 patients who later progressed to ophthalmopathy. The roughly 94 discovery patients were randomly split 7:3 into training and test sets. In addition, the study compared T-cell repertoires in thyroid tissue and in blood from several Graves' hyperthyroidism patients. After sampling, hyperthyroidism patients received methimazole starting at 30 mg daily, and ophthalmopathy patients received high-dose intravenous methylprednisolone. Libraries were constructed in a second round of multiplex PCR, after which size selection and purification were carried out. The libraries were sequenced on an Illumina HiSeq2000 using paired-end 100 bp reads. SOAPnuke was used to process the raw data, throwing out any read that contained adapters or uncalled bases, had a mean Phred below 15, or lacked an exact constant-primer or identifier match. COPE v1.2.5 was used to merge high-quality paired reads, and clonotypes were defined as unique nucleotide sequences. MiTCR v1.1 was used to align clonotypes to the IMGT TRBV, TRBD and TRBJ reference segments. The analysis was restricted to V-J combinations with a frequency above 0.0001, which together covered roughly 99% of the repertoires. The TCS score was defined as the ratio of F50 (clonal expansion) to E x V (chaos), calculated using BLOSUM62-based TCRdist between CDR3 peptides within each V-J. Welch's t-statistics and random forest reduced roughly 500 V-J features to fewer than 15, which were used in a naive Bayes classifier (R e1071). No statistical method was used to set the sample size in advance, and investigators knew the group allocation. According to the paper, TCR Vbeta CDR3 sequencing was carried out on around 140 peripheral blood samples, which came from fewer than 50 ophthalmopathy, approximately 72 hyperthyroidism and approximately 17 progressor patients.

The sequencing used peripheral blood mononuclear cells (PBMCs), collected at new diagnosis, from a patient treated with antithyroid drugs. The TCR sequence derives from a woman in her 30s with Graves disease. Donor details come from another sample of the same person, matched by shared clones. The sequence joins TRBV15 to TRBJ2-2; there is no confident call for the D gene. The CDR3 amino acid sequence is: CATSRDLHSSNTGELFF. The DNA is TGTGCCACCAGCAGAGATCTTCATTCATCCAACACCGGGGAGCTGTTTTTT.